A single sample gave rise to the 25 T cell receptor beta chains below, sequenced in a study of regulatory T cells in long-lasting Graves disease. As to time point: persistent/refractory GD, antithyroid drugs over 5 years with positive TRAb. RNA isolated from PBMCs was used to make the TCR library. With iRepertoire HTBI primers and Arm-PCR of CDR3 regions, TCR beta libraries were built. Using its own MiXCR run on the multiplex PCR reads, TCRdb lists one record per CDR3 protein. The sample holds roughly 400,000 distinct CDR3 sequences; 20% to 25% are singletons and the top ten take around 20%. This sample comprised peripheral blood mononuclear cells (PBMCs), obtained when the disease was refractory, from a patient treated with antithyroid drugs. The receptors were gathered from a female donor with Graves disease.

Many counts were recorded for this clonotype. The chain recombines TRBV30 with TRBJ2-7, with 10 bases that match TRBD1. The J segment lost 5 bases and the V segment lost 4 bases, leaving 8 bases of the junction unmatched. CDR1 is GTSNPN and CDR2 is SVGIG in the germline V gene (reference sequence). The CDR3 is 14 amino acids. This CDR3 is CAWTPGQGPHEQYF. The CDR3 DNA reads as TGTGCCTGGACTCCGGGACAGGGGCCCCACGAGCAGTACTTC.

In this sample, this clonotype turned up many times. The chain has TRBV6-2 or TRBV6-3 and TRBJ2-2, with TRBD1 identical over 12 bases. J was trimmed by 3 bases and V by 2 bases; bases with no gene match: 4. Germline CDR1 reads MNHEY; CDR2 reads SVGEGT. The CDR3 runs 17 residues. CDR3 sequence (DNA): TGTGCCAGCAGTTACGGGGGACAGGGGGCTGACACCGGGGAGCTGTTTTTT. Residues: CASSYGGQGADTGELFF.

This clonotype occurred a few times. This rearrangement joins TRBV7-8 to TRBJ2-7; the match to TRBD2 covers 8 bases. Germline assignment: CDR1 SGHVS and CDR2 FQNEAQ. V lost 3 bases and J lost 2; bases outside the gene matches: 6. The CDR3 covers 15 residues. This chain's CDR3 is CASSFGVAGTYEQYF. In DNA, the CDR3 is TGTGCCAGCAGCTTTGGGGTAGCGGGAACCTACGAGCAGTACTTC. Full variable domain (missing parts from reference TRBV7-8 and TRBJ2-7): GAGVSQSPRYKVAKRGQDVALRCDPISGHVSLFWYQQALGQGPEFLTYFQNEAQLDKSGLPSDRFFAERPEGSVSTLKIQRTQQEDSAVYLCASSFGVAGTYEQYFGPGTRLTVT.

CDR3 in amino acids: CSAIGLLPETQYF. DNA for the CDR3: TGCAGTGCTATCGGACTACTCCCGGAGACCCAGTACTTC. The chain links TRBV20-1 to TRBJ2-5; possibly TRBD2 for D (6 bases). Germline V gives CDR1 DFQATT, CDR2 SNEGSKA (reference sequence). The CDR3 extends over 13 amino acids. Trimming took 4 bases from V and 5 from J, leaving 14 bases between them.

This clonotype was detected a few times. The CDR3 DNA is TGTGCCAGCACCCGAGCAGGGTATGTTGAAGCTTTCTTT. Its protein is CASTRAGYVEAFF. The chain joins TRBV6-1 to TRBJ1-1; perhaps TRBD1 as D (5 bases). The V and J ends lost 7 bases and 7 bases respectively, with 16 bases between them. The CDR3 consists of 13 residues. Germline assignment: CDR1 MNHNS and CDR2 SASEGT.

Many counts were recorded for this clonotype. V is TRBV2 and J is TRBJ1-1; D not certain. Trimming took off 4 bases at V and 5 bases at J, with 14 bases between the two ends. This CDR3 spans 14 amino acids. The germline CDR1 and CDR2 sequences are SNHLY and FYNNEI. CDR3 coding DNA: TGTGCCAGCAGTGTGGGCAAGACCTTGACTGAAGCTTTCTTT. Residues: CASSVGKTLTEAFF.

The J gene is TRBJ2-7, the V gene TRBV27; D ambiguous. Germline values: CDR1 MNHEY, CDR2 SMNVEV (reference sequence). V lost 6 bases, J lost 7 bases, and 22 bases lay in between. This CDR3 is built from 15 residues. Written as DNA, the CDR3 is TGTGCCAGCAGCTCTACCCAAGAATGGGGAAAAGAGCAGTACTTC. This codes for CASSSTQEWGKEQYF.

In this sample, this clonotype turned up a few times. The chain uses TRBV6-1 and TRBJ2-2; TRBD2 matches 9 bases. Germline V gives CDR1 MNHNS, CDR2 SASEGT. The V segment lost 5 bases and the J segment 3 bases; nucleotides outside the gene matches: 22. CDR3 length: 21 amino acids. Written as DNA, the CDR3 is TGTGCCAGCAGTACCCGCTATTCCCAGGGCGGGAGGGCACATTACACCGGGGAGCTGTTTTTT. Translated: CASSTRYSQGGRAHYTGELFF.

This clonotype was recorded many times. The V call is TRBV12-3 or TRBV12-4, the J call TRBJ2-5; no clear D. CDR3 length: 13 amino acids. With 1 base removed from V and 5 bases from J, the gap between germline ends came to 8 bases. Written as DNA, the CDR3 is TGTGCCAGCAGTTTAGGGGCTGACGAGACCCAGTACTTC. Translating it yields CASSLGADETQYF.

Note on this clonotype: A much larger clone lies one base from this, so it may be a read error. The rearrangement joins TRBV2 to TRBJ1-2, with 7 bases fitting TRBD1. CDR1 is SNHLY, CDR2 FYNNEI, per germline. The V and J ends lost 7 bases and 10 bases, in that order; junction bases with no gene match: 15. The CDR3 is 14 residues long. The CDR3 sequence is CASTQEGAQGDYTF. In nucleotides, the CDR3 is TGTGCCAGCACGCAGGAGGGGGCGCAAGGCGACTACACCTTC.

As regards this clonotype: This may stem from a read error, because a much larger clone lies one nucleotide away. DNA for the CDR3: TGTGCCAGCAGCCCCAACGCGGCCCTTTTCTCCTACGAGCAGTACTTC. It is translated as CASSPNAALFSYEQYF. The rearrangement uses TRBV7-2 and TRBJ2-7, with D hard to call. CDR1 is SGHTA, CDR2 FQGNSA, per germline. The CDR3 is made up of 16 amino acids. V gave up 5 bases and J gave up 0 bases, with 17 bases separating them.

The chain uses TRBV6-1 and TRBJ2-6, with D perhaps matching TRBD1 (6 bases). The CDR3 is 16 amino acids. Germline CDR1 is MNHNS and CDR2 is SASEGT. V gave up 7 bases and J gave up 1 base, with 14 bases separating them. CDR3 residues: CASTLRTGSGANVLTF. In DNA form, the CDR3 reads TGTGCCAGCACACTAAGAACAGGGTCTGGGGCCAACGTCCTGACTTTC.

The chain couples TRBV19 to TRBJ2-1; TRBD2 is a possible D gene (5 bases). The CDR3 has 14 residues. V was cut by 9 bases and J by 12 bases, with 24 bases left in between. CDR1 is LNHDA, CDR2 SQIVND, per germline (reference sequence). The CDR3 coding sequence is TGTGCCAGCACAAAGGTTGGGGTACCCGAGGGGCAGTTCTTC. Amino acid sequence: CASTKVGVPEGQFF.

In this sample, this clonotype turned up many times. The chain couples TRBV11-1 to TRBJ1-1; possible D gene TRBD1, 6 bases. Trimming removed 2 bases at V and 2 bases at J, with 21 bases between. Germline assignment: CDR1 SGHAT and CDR2 FQDESV (reference sequence). The CDR3 is made up of 18 amino acids. The CDR3 DNA follows: TGTGCCAGCAGCTTATCCCCTACGCGGACGGGACAAAACACTGAAGCTTTCTTT. It specifies CASSLSPTRTGQNTEAFF.

The chain links TRBV6-1 to TRBJ2-5; D ambiguous. V was shortened by 7 bases and J by 5 bases, with 8 bases between the two germline ends. This CDR3 comprises 11 residues. Germline V gene data show CDR1 as MNHNS and CDR2 as SASEGT. CDR3 sequence (DNA): TGTGCCAGCAACTACGGGGAGACCCAGTACTTC. As protein: CASNYGETQYF.

The sample holds many counts of this clonotype. The rearrangement links TRBV20-1 to TRBJ2-5; the D is unclear. The CDR3 length is 12 residues. Trimming shortened V by 3 bases and J by 2 bases, and 7 bases separated the two germline ends. Germline assignment: CDR1 DFQATT and CDR2 SNEGSKA (reference sequence). The CDR3 here is CSASASQETQYF. The DNA of the CDR3 is TGCAGTGCTAGCGCCTCACAAGAGACCCAGTACTTC.

At least ten counts were recorded for this clonotype. J is TRBJ2-5 and V is TRBV7-2; D gene unclear. Trimming took off 3 bases at V and 1 base at J, with 6 bases between the two ends. The V gene's germline CDR1 is SGHTA and CDR2 FQGNSA. There are 13 residues in the CDR3. Written as DNA, the CDR3 is TGTGCCAGCAGCTTTGACGGCCAAGAGACCCAGTACTTC. It encodes CASSFDGQETQYF.

About this clonotype: This could be a read error, since a much larger clone is one nucleotide away. The gene calls are TRBV12-3 or TRBV12-4 and TRBJ1-1, with 9 bases matching TRBD1. The CDR3 runs 14 residues. Here the CDR3 DNA reads TGTGCCAGCAGTACCACAGGGGGCGTCACTGAAGCTCTCTTT. Its protein product is CASSTTGGVTEALF.

This clonotype has a handful of counts. Here the CDR3 DNA reads TGTGCCAGCAGTTTAGGCAGGGGGCTCGAGCAGTACTTC. Amino acids: CASSLGRGLEQYF. The V and J genes are TRBV27 and TRBJ2-7, with 8 bases matching TRBD1. V gave up 2 bases and J gave up 6 bases; unmatched junction bases: 3. Germline lookup yields CDR1 MNHEY and CDR2 SMNVEV (reference sequence). The CDR3 length is 13 residues.

The gene calls are TRBV29-1 and TRBJ2-2; D possibly corresponds to TRBD1 (5 bases). This CDR3 contains 14 residues. Trimming stripped 5 bases from V and 4 bases from J, with 14 bases between. Germline V gene lookup returns CDR1 SQVTM and CDR2 ANQGSEA. CDR3 sequence (DNA): TGCAGCGTTAGCAGGGTAGGAAGCACCGGGGAGCTGTTTTTT. Protein sequence: CSVSRVGSTGELFF.

This clonotype appeared many times. The chain uses TRBV28 and TRBJ1-4, with D unclear. CDR1 is MDHEN and CDR2 is SYDVKM in the germline V gene. The germline V and J ends were trimmed by 6 bases and 5 bases, with 13 bases remaining between them. The length of the CDR3 is 14 residues. The CDR3 coding sequence is TGTGCCAGCAGCCCCCGGGCCTTCAATGAAAAACTGTTTTTT. As protein: CASSPRAFNEKLFF. Complete variable domain (other parts from reference TRBV28 and TRBJ1-4): DVKVTQSSRYLVKRTGEKVFLECVQDMDHENMFWYRQDPGLGLRLIYFSYDVKMKEKGDIPEGYSVSREKKERFSLILESASTNQTSMYLCASSPRAFNEKLFFGSGTQLSVL.

The chain links TRBV12-3 or TRBV12-4 to TRBJ2-6; tentative D call: TRBD1 (6 bases). The V end lost 6 bases, the J end lost 4 bases, and 13 bases lay between the germline ends. CDR3 length: 15 amino acids. CDR3 DNA sequence: TGTGCCAGCAGCTACAGGGCTTCCGGGGCCAACGTCCTGACTTTC. It translates to CASSYRASGANVLTF.

This clonotype occurred a few times. The genes are TRBV7-2 and TRBJ2-7; either TRBD1 or TRBD2 may supply D (6 bases each). Between the trimmed V and J ends, which lost 1 base and 5 bases, there was a span of 12 bases. This CDR3 has 14 amino acids. Germline V lookup: CDR1 SGHTA, CDR2 FQGNSA. CDR3 DNA sequence: TGTGCCAGCAGCTTAGTGGGGGGCGGTAACGAGCAGTACTTC. It encodes CASSLVGGGNEQYF.

A few counts support this clonotype. The CDR3 carries no conserved terminal phenylalanine or tryptophan, so it likely arises from a read error. The CDR3 sequence: CSAPPQGYEQYL. The CDR3 DNA reads as TGCAGTGCCCCTCCGCAGGGCTACGAGCAGTACCTC. This chain joins TRBV20-1 and TRBJ2-7, with D perhaps matching TRBD1 (5 bases). This CDR3 is built from 12 residues. Germline CDR1 and CDR2: DFQATT and SNEGSKA (reference sequence). Between the trimmed V and J ends, which lost 6 bases and 3 bases, there was a span of 12 bases.

J is TRBJ1-3 and V is TRBV9, with D perhaps matching TRBD1 (6 bases). The ends were cut back, 3 bases at V and 0 bases at J, with 10 bases in the middle. The CDR3 sequence is 15 residues long. Germline V CDR1 and CDR2: SGDLS, YYNGEE. For the CDR3, the DNA is TGTGCCAGCAGCGCCACAGGGACCTCTGGAAACACCATATATTTT. Amino acids: CASSATGTSGNTIYF.